One sample yielded the 8 T cell receptor beta chains listed below, sequenced in a study of CD8+CD57+ T cells in acquired aplastic anemia. The TCR beta profiling, which covered VDJ combination and CDR3 sequence, was carried out using genomic DNA as the template. Via MiXCR, TCRdb re-called the reads, giving one row per CDR3 protein. This table holds hundreds of thousands of distinct CDR3 sequences, under 80% found once. Sequenced: sorted CD4+, CD8+, or CD8+CD57+ T cells (not recorded which) from PBMCs. The receptor source for this set is a human donor in good health, serving as a control.

There are many counts of this clonotype. V gene TRBV14 combines with J gene TRBJ2-5, with D unresolved. V was cut by 1 base and J by 5 bases, with 8 bases left in between. The germline V gene has CDR1 SGHDN and CDR2 FVKESK. CDR3 size: 13 residues. The CDR3, as DNA: TGTGCCAGCAGCCAAGTCCTCCCCGAGACCCAGTACTTC. It yields the protein CASSQVLPETQYF.

V is TRBV29-1 and J is TRBJ2-5, with D possibly matching TRBD2 (6 bases). The CDR3 totals 12 residues. Per the germline V gene, CDR1 is SQVTM and CDR2 is ANQGSEA. Trimming took off 4 bases at V and 4 bases at J, with 10 bases between the two ends. The chain's CDR3 is CSVGEVRETQYF. CDR3 sequence (DNA): TGCAGCGTTGGGGAGGTGAGAGAGACCCAGTACTTC.

This rearrangement joins TRBV5-8 to TRBJ2-3; D may correspond to TRBD1 or TRBD2 (5 bases each). This CDR3 region has 15 residues. CDR1 is SGHTS and CDR2 is YDEGEE in the germline V gene. Trimming removed 5 bases at V and 4 bases at J, with 17 bases between. CDR3 loop: CASRSVSGGPDTQYF. CDR3 nucleotide sequence: TGTGCCAGCAGAAGTGTGAGTGGGGGTCCAGATACGCAGTATTTT.

The table lists this clonotype with many counts. The rearrangement links TRBV9 to TRBJ2-1; D is uncertain. The germline CDR1 and CDR2 sequences are SGDLS and YYNGEE. Trimming removed 6 bases at V and 7 bases at J, with 17 bases between. The CDR3 sequence is 14 residues long. The CDR3 region is CASNIEALGNEQFF. The CDR3 DNA is TGTGCCAGCAACATCGAAGCCCTGGGGAATGAGCAGTTCTTC. Based on the CDR3 plus reference TRBV9 and TRBJ2-1, the full variable domain is DSGVTQTPKHLITATGQRVTLRCSPRSGDLSVYWYQQSLDQGLQFLIQYYNGEERAKGNILERFSAQQFPDLHSELNLSSLELGDSALYFCASNIEALGNEQFFGPGTRLTVL.

There are a few counts of this clonotype. The junction shows a germline mismatch at one end, possibly a read error. The rearrangement links TRBV25-1 to TRBJ2-1; 7 bases match TRBD2. This CDR3 is 13 amino acids long. Germline V gene lookup returns CDR1 MGHDK and CDR2 SYGVNS. This CDR3 reads CATTRVAGNERFF. DNA of the CDR3: TGCGCCACGACGAGAGTAGCGGGCAATGAGCGGTTCTTC.

This clonotype was observed a single time. The chain links TRBV7-2 to TRBJ1-4; D gene ambiguous. The CDR3 is 16 amino acids. V lost 5 bases to trimming and J lost 14 bases, with 27 bases between them. CDR1 SGHTA and CDR2 FQGNSA come from the germline V gene. This CDR3 reads CASSIGLGQRKEYLFF. DNA of the CDR3: TGTGCCAGCAGCATCGGTCTAGGGCAAAGAAAGGAATACCTGTTTTTT.

With respect to this clonotype: One end of the junction does not line up with germline, which may come from a read error. The chain links TRBV10-1 to TRBJ2-7, with a weak D call TRBD2 (6 bases). Germline V gene lookup returns CDR1 WNHNN and CDR2 SYGVQD (reference sequence). The CDR3 extends over 14 amino acids. The DNA of the CDR3 is TGTGCCAGCAGCCCGGGACTGGCGGCCTCCGAGCAGTACTTC. This translates into CASSPGLAASEQYF.

In regard to this clonotype: Without the conserved terminal phenylalanine or tryptophan, this CDR3 likely stems from a read error. This chain links TRBV6-1 with TRBJ2-7; 7 bases fit TRBD1. J was trimmed by 9 bases and V by 8 bases; bases with no gene match: 19. CDR1 is MNHNS, CDR2 SASEGT, per germline. The CDR3 is 15 residues long. CDR3 sequence: CASGEAAGQAFRQYL. The CDR3 nucleotides are TGTGCCAGCGGGGAAGCGGCAGGACAGGCCTTTCGGCAGTACCTC.